This TCR beta chain came from a study of T cell repertoires in cytomegalovirus infection. Via MiXCR, TCRdb re-called the reads, giving one row per CDR3 protein. Of under 850,000 distinct CDR3 sequences in the sample, about a third are singletons; the top ten hold under 3.5%. Germline assignment: CDR1 SGHTA and CDR2 FQGNSA. This CDR3 has 16 amino acids. The junction had 11 bases not matched to a gene; V was cut back by 6 bases and J by 7 bases. This clonotype showed up many times. This receptor was obtained from a human donor in good health (CMV status not recorded). Some clones in this sample may be carry-over from other donors' samples. Material: PBMCs. The J gene is TRBJ1-6, the V gene TRBV7-2; 8 bases fit TRBD1. The CDR3: CASRRQGPLTNSPLHF. Written as DNA, the CDR3 is TGTGCCAGCAGGCGACAGGGGCCGCTCACCAATTCACCCCTCCACTTT.